Detailed here is one T cell receptor beta chain. The data were taken from a study of blood T cell repertoires in COVID-19. Study background: Sites across the United States, Italy and Spain contributed samples from acute and convalescent COVID-19. PBMCs, B-cell-depleted T cells, or T cells provided the cDNA or gDNA that made up the material.

Authors' analysis steps: Reference gene primer amplification in the assay estimated nucleated cell counts. This table comes from immunoSEQ multiplex PCR, and its TCRdb copy is limited to in-frame clones, with some not included. V and J calls and clone size are given by that table; D and trimming were obtained from the DNA. The sample has 200,000 to 250,000 clones; roughly four fifths are singletons. The CDR3 is made up of 16 amino acids. Germline assignment: CDR1 SGHRS and CDR2 YFSETQ. V lost 1 base and J lost 1; bases outside the gene matches: 4. This chain links TRBV5-1 with TRBJ2-3, with 9 positions matching TRBD2. The sequenced sample consisted of peripheral blood. The TCR comes from a woman aged 40 to 50 with acute or convalescent COVID-19. The DNA for the CDR3 is TGCGCCAGCAGCTTGATTGGCGGGAGGGGCACAGATACGCAGTATTTT. Protein product: CASSLIGGRGTDTQYF.